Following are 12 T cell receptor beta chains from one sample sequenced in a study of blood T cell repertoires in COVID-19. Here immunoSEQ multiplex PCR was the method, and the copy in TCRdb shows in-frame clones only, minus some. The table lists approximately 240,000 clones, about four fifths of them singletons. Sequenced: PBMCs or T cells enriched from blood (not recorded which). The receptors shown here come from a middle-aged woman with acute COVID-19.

CDR3 sequence: CASSQRLAGGNEQFF. CDR3 nucleotides: TGTGCCAGCAGCCAAAGACTAGCGGGGGGCAATGAGCAGTTCTTC. The gene calls are TRBV28 and TRBJ2-1, with 13 bases matching TRBD2. V trimming: 6 bases; J trimming: 6 bases; junction bases outside the gene matches: 5. CDR3 length: 15 amino acids. Germline-derived CDR1 and CDR2 are MDHEN and SYDVKM. Full variable domain (rest looked up from reference TRBV28 and TRBJ2-1): DVKVTQSSRYLVKRTGEKVFLECVQDMDHENMFWYRQDPGLGLRLIYFSYDVKMKEKGDIPEGYSVSREKKERFSLILESASTNQTSMYLCASSQRLAGGNEQFFGPGTRLTVL.

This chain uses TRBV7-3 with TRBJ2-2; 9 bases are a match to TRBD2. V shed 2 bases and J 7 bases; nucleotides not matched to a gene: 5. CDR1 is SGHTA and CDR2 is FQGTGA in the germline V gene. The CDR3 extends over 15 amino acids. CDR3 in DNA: TGTGCCAGCAGCTTAGCGGGAGGGGTCGGCGGGGAGCTGTTTTTT. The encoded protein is CASSLAGGVGGELFF. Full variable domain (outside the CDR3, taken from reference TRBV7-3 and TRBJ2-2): GAGVSQTPSNKVTEKGKYVELRCDPISGHTALYWYRQSLGQGPEFLIYFQGTGAADDSGLPNDRFFAVRPEGSVSTLKIQRTERGDSAVYLCASSLAGGVGGELFFGEGSRLTVL.

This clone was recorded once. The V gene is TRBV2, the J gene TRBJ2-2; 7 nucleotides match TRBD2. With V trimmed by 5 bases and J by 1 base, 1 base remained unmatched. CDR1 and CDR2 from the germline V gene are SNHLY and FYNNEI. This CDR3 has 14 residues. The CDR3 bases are TGTGCCAGCAGTTGGGGGGGGAACACCGGGGAGCTGTTTTTT. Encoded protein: CASSWGGNTGELFF.

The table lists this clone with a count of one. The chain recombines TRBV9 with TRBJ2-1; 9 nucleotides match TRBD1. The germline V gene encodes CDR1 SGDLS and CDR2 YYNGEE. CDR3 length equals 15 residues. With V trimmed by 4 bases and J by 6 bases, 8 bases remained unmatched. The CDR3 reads CASSSRDRVGNEQFF. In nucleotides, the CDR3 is TGTGCCAGCAGCTCCCGGGACAGGGTAGGCAATGAGCAGTTCTTC. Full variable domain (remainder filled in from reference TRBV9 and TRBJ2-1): DSGVTQTPKHLITATGQRVTLRCSPRSGDLSVYWYQQSLDQGLQFLIQYYNGEERAKGNILERFSAQQFPDLHSELNLSSLELGDSALYFCASSSRDRVGNEQFFGPGTRLTVL.

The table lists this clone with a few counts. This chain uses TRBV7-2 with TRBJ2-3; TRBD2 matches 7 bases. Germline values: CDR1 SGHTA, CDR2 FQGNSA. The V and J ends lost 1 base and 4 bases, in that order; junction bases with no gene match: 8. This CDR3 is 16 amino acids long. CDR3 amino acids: CASSLVVGGYSDTQYF. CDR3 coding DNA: TGTGCCAGCAGCTTAGTGGTGGGGGGGTATTCAGATACGCAGTATTTT.

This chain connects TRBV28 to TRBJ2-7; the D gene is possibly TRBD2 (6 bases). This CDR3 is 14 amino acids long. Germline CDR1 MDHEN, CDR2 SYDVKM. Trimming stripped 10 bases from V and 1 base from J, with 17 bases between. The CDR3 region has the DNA TGTGCCACCTCTATTGGCGGGAAATCCTACGAGCAGTACTTC. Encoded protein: CATSIGGKSYEQYF.

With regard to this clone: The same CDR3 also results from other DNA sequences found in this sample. CDR3 in amino acids: CASSLGTSGNYNEQFF. DNA of the CDR3: TGTGCCAGCAGCTTGGGGACTAGCGGTAACTACAATGAGCAGTTCTTC. The V and J genes are TRBV5-4 and TRBJ2-1, with 10 bases that match TRBD2. CDR3 size: 16 residues. V shed 0 bases and J 3 bases; nucleotides not matched to a gene: 3. Germline V gene data show CDR1 as SGHNT and CDR2 as YYREEE (reference sequence).

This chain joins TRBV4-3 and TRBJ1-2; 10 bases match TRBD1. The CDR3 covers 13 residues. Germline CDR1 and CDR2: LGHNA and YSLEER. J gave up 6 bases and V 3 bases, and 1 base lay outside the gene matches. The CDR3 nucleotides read TGCGCCAGCAGCCAGACAGGGGGCGATGGCTACACCTTC. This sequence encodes CASSQTGGDGYTF.

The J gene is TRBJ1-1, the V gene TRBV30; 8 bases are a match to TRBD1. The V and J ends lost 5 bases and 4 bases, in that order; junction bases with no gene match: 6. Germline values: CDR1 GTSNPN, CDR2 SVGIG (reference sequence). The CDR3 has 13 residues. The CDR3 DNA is TGTGCCTGGGACAGGGGTTTGGGCACTGAAGCTTTCTTT. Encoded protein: CAWDRGLGTEAFF.

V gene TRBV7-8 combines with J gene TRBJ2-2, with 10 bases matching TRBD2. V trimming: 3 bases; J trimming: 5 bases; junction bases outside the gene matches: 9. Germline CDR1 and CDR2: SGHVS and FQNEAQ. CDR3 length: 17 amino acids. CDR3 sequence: CASSFSSGRGWTGELFF. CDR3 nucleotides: TGTGCCAGCAGCTTTTCTAGCGGGAGAGGATGGACCGGGGAGCTGTTTTTT. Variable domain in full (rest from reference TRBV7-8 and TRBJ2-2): GAGVSQSPRYKVAKRGQDVALRCDPISGHVSLFWYQQALGQGPEFLTYFQNEAQLDKSGLPSDRFFAERPEGSVSTLKIQRTQQEDSAVYLCASSFSSGRGWTGELFFGEGSRLTVL.

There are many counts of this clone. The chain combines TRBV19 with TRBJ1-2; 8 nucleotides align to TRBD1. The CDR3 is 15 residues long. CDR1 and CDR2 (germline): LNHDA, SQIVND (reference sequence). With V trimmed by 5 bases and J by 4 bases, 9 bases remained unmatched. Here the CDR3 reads CASSVRQGSAYGYTF. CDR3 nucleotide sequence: TGTGCCAGTAGTGTCAGACAGGGGTCAGCCTATGGCTACACCTTC.

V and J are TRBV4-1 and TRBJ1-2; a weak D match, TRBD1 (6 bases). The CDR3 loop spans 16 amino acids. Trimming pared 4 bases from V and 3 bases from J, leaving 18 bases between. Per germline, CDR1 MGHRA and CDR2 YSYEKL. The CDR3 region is CASSLSGAGDDYGYTF. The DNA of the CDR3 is TGCGCCAGCAGCCTCTCCGGGGCAGGGGATGACTATGGCTACACCTTC.